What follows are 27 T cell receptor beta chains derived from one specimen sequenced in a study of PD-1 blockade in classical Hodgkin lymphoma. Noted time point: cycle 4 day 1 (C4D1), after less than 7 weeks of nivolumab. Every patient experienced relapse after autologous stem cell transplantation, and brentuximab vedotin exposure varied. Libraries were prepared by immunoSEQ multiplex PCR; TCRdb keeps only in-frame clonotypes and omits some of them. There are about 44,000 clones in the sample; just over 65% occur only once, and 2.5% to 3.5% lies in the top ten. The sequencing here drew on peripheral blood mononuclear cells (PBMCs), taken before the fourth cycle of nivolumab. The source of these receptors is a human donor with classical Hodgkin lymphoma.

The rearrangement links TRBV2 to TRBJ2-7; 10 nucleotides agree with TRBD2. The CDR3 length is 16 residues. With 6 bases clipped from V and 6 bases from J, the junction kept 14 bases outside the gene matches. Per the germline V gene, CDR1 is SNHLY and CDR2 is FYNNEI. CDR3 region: CASRALRPSGSAEQYF. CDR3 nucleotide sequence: TGTGCCAGCAGGGCCCTAAGGCCTAGCGGGAGTGCCGAGCAGTACTTC.

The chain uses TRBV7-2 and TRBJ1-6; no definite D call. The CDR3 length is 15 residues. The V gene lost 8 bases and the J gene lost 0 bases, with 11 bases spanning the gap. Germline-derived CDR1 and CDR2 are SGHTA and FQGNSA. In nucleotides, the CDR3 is TGTGCCAGCGCCGGACGGAGCTCCTATAATTCACCCCTCCACTTT. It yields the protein CASAGRSSYNSPLHF.

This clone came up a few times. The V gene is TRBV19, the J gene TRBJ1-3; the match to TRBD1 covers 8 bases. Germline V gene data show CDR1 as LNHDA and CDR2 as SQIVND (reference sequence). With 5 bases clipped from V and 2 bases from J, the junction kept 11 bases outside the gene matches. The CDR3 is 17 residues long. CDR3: CASSPQDRVITGNTIYF. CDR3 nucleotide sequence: TGTGCCAGTAGTCCCCAGGACAGGGTAATAACTGGAAACACCATATATTTT.

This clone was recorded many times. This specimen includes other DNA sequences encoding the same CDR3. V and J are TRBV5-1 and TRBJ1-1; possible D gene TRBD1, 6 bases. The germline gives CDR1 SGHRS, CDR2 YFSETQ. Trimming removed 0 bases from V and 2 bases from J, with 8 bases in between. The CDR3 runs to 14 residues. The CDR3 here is CASSLEGGNTEAFF. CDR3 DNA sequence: TGCGCCAGCAGCTTGGAGGGGGGAAACACTGAAGCTTTCTTT.

The CDR3 spells CASSYPGTGGNHEQYF. CDR3 in DNA: TGTGCCAGCAGTTACCCCGGGACAGGGGGCAATCACGAGCAGTACTTC. This sequence joins TRBV6-5 and TRBJ2-7; 12 bases are shared with TRBD1. Germline V lookup: CDR1 MNHEY, CDR2 SVGAGI. The CDR3 is 16 residues long. V shed 2 bases, J shed 5 bases, and the junction held 7 bases outside the gene matches.

DNA for the CDR3: TGTGCCAGCAGTGCCTACTATATGGCAGATACGCAGTATTTT. Protein: CASSAYYMADTQYF. The V call is TRBV6-6, the J call TRBJ2-3; D remains unclear. The V end was cut by 5 bases, the J end by 4 bases, with 13 bases between. The germline CDR1 and CDR2 sequences are MNHNY and SVGAGI (reference sequence). The CDR3 is 14 residues long.

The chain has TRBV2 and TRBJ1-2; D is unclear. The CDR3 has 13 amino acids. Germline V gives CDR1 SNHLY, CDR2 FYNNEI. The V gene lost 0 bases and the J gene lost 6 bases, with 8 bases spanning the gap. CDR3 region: CASSEAGGHGYTF. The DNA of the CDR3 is TGTGCCAGCAGTGAAGCGGGCGGACATGGCTACACCTTC.

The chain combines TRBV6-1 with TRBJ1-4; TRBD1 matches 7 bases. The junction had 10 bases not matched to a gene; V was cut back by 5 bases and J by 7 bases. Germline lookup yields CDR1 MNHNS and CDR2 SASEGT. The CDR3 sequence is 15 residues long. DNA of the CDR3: TGTGCCAGCAGTAAAAACAGGGGCTGGAGTGAAAAACTGTTTTTT. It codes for CASSKNRGWSEKLFF.

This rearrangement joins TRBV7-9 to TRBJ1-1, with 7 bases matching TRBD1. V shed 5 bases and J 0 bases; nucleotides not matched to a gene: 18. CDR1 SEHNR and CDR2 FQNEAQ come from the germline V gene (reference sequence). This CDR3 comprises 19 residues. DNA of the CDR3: TGTGCCAGCAGCCCCCTCCCGAGACAGGGACAGACTATGAACACTGAAGCTTTCTTT. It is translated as CASSPLPRQGQTMNTEAFF. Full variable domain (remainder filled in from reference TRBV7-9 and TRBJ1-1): DTGVSQNPRHKITKRGQNVTFRCDPISEHNRLYWYRQTLGQGPEFLTYFQNEAQLEKSRLLSDRFSAERPKGSFSTLEIQRTEQGDSAMYLCASSPLPRQGQTMNTEAFFGQGTRLTVV.

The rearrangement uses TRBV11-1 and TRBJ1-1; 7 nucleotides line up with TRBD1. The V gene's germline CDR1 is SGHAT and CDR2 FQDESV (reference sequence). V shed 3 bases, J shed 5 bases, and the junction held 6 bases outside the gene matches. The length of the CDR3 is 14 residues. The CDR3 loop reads CASSLEGASTEAFF. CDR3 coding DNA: TGTGCCAGCAGCTTGGAGGGGGCGAGTACTGAAGCTTTCTTT.

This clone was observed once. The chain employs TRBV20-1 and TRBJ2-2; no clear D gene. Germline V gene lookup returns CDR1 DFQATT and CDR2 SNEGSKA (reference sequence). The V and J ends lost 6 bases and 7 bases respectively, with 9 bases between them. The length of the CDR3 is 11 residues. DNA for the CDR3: TGCAGTGCCCTGAGGAACGGGGAGCTGTTTTTT. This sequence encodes CSALRNGELFF.

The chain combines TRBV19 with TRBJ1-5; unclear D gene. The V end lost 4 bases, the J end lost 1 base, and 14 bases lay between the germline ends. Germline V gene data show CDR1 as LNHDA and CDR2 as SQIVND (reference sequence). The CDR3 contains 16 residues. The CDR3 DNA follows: TGTGCCAGTAGTAGGGTCCCGGGAGACAGCAATCAGCCCCAGCATTTT. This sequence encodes CASSRVPGDSNQPQHF.

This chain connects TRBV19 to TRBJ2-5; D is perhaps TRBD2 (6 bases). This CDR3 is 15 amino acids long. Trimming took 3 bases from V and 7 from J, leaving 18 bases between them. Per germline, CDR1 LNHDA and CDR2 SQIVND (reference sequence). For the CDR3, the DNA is TGTGCCAGTAGTATTAGTAGCGACGGAGGGGTGACCCAGTACTTC. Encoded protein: CASSISSDGGVTQYF. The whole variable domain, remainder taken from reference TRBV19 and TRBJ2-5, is DGGITQSPKYLFRKEGQNVTLSCEQNLNHDAMYWYRQDPGQGLRLIYYSQIVNDFQKGDIAEGYSVSREKKESFPLTVTSAQKNPTAFYLCASSISSDGGVTQYFGPGTRLLVL.

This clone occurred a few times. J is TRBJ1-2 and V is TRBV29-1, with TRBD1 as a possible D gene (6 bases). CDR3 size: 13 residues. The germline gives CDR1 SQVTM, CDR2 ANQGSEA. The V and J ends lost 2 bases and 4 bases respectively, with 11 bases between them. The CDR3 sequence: CSVEWGAGYGYTF. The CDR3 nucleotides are TGCAGCGTTGAATGGGGGGCTGGCTATGGCTACACCTTC.

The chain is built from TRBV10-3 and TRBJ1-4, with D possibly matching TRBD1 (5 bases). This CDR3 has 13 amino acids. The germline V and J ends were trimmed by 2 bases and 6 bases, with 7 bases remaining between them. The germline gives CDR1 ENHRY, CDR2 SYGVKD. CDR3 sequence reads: CAISEGGDEKLFF. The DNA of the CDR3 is TGTGCCATCAGTGAGGGAGGGGATGAAAAACTGTTTTTT.

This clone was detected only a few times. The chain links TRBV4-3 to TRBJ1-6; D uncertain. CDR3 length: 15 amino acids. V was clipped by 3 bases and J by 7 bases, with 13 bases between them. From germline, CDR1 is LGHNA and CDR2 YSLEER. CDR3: CASSHLQYPNSPLHF. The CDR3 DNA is TGCGCCAGCAGCCATCTTCAGTACCCCAATTCACCCCTCCACTTT.

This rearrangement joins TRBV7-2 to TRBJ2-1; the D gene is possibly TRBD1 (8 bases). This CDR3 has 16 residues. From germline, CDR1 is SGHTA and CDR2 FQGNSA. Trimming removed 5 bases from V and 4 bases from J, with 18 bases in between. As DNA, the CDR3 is TGTGCCAGCAGCAAGAAGGGGGGGACAGGTTACAATGAGCAGTTCTTC. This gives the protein CASSKKGGTGYNEQFF.

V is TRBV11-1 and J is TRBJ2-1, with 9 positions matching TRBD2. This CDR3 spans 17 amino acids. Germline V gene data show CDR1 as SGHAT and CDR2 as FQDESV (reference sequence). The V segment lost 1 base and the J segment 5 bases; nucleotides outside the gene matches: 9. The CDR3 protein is CASSLGVTSGPNNEQFF. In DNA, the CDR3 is TGTGCCAGCAGCTTAGGGGTGACTAGCGGACCAAACAATGAGCAGTTCTTC.

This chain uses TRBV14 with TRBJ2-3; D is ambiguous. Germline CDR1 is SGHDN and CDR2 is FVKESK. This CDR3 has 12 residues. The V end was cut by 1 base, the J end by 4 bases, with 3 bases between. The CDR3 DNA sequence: TGTGCCAGCAGCCAAGTGCCAGATACGCAGTATTTT. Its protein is CASSQVPDTQYF. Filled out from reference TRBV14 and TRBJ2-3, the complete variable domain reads EAGVTQFPSHSVIEKGQTVTLRCDPISGHDNLYWYRRVMGKEIKFLLHFVKESKQDESGMPNNRFLAERTGGTYSTLKVQPAELEDSGVYFCASSQVPDTQYFGPGTRLTVL.

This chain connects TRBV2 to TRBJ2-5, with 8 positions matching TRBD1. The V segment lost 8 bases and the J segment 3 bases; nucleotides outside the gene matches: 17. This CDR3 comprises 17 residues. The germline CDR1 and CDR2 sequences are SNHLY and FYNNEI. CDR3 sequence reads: CASPRDRGQSSKETQYF. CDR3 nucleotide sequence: TGTGCCAGCCCCAGAGACAGGGGACAGAGCTCGAAAGAGACCCAGTACTTC.

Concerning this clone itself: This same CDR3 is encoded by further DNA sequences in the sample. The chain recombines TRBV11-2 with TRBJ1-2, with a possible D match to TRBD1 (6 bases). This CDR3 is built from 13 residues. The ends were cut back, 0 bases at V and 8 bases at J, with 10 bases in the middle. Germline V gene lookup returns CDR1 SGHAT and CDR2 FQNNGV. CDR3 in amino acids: CASSLDRGAGYTF. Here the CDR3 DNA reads TGTGCCAGCAGCTTAGATCGGGGGGCCGGCTACACCTTC.

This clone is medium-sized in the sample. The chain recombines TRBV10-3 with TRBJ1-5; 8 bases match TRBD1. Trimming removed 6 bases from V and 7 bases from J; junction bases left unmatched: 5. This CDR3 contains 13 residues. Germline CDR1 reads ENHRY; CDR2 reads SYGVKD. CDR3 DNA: TGTGCCATCAGCCGGACAGGGTGGCAGCCCCAGCATTTT. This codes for CAISRTGWQPQHF.

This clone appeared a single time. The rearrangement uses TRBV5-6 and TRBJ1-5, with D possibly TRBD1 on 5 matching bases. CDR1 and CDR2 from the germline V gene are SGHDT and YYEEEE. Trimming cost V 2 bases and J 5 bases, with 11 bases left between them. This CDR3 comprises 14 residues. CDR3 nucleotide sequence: TGTGCCAGCAGCTTTTTTCAGGGTGATCAGCCCCAGCATTTT. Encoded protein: CASSFFQGDQPQHF. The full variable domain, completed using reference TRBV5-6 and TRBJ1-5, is DAGVTQSPTHLIKTRGQQVTLRCSPKSGHDTVSWYQQALGQGPQFIFQYYEEEERQRGNFPDRFSGHQFPNYSSELNVNALLLGDSALYLCASSFFQGDQPQHFGDGTRLSIL.

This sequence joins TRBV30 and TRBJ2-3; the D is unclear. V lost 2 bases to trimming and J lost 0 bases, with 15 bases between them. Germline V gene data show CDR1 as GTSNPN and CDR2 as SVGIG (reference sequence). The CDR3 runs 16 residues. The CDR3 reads CAWSPGFLRSTDTQYF. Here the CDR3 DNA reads TGTGCCTGGAGTCCGGGCTTTTTAAGGAGCACAGATACGCAGTATTTT.

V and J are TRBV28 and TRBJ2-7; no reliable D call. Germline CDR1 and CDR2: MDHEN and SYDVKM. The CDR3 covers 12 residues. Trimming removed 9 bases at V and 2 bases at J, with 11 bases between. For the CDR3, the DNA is TGTGCCAGGGGGTCAGAGACCTACGAGCAGTACTTC. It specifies CARGSETYEQYF.

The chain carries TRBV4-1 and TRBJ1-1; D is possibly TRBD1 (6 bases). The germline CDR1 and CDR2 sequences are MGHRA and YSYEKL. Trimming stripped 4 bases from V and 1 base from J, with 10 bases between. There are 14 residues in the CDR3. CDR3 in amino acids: CASSPGRGNTEAFF. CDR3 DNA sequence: TGCGCCAGCAGCCCCGGCAGGGGGAACACTGAAGCTTTCTTT.

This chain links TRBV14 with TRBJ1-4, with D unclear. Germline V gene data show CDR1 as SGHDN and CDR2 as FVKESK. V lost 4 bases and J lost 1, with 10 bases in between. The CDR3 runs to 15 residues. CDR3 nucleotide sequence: TGTGCCAGCAGCCCAATAGGGAGAACTAATGAAAAACTGTTTTTT. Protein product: CASSPIGRTNEKLFF. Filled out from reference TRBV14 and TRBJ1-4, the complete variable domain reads EAGVTQFPSHSVIEKGQTVTLRCDPISGHDNLYWYRRVMGKEIKFLLHFVKESKQDESGMPNNRFLAERTGGTYSTLKVQPAELEDSGVYFCASSPIGRTNEKLFFGSGTQLSVL.